A single T cell receptor beta chain is shown here with its context. The antigen it binds to is not known. It has no much larger one-base neighbor in the sample; base qualities were not kept. TCRbeta CDR3 regions were amplified from genomic DNA using the immunoSEQ Assay, a bias-controlled multiplex PCR. The original pipeline was this. The number of nucleated cells in each sample was estimated from the amplification of reference gene primers within the assay. To quantify the absolute abundance of each unique TCRbeta CDR3 rearrangement, sequence reads were collapsed and filtered. For each sample, productive Simpson clonality was calculated as the square root of Simpson's diversity index across productive rearrangements. TCRdb holds this immuneACCESS table with in-frame rearrangements only. Some clones are missing; in checked studies, unresolved V genes explain under half, and the rest has no known cause. Clone size and the V and J calls come from that table; the DNA yielded D and trimming. This sample comprises roughly 200,000 clones, 85% of them detected only once. Jointly, the top ten make up 7.5% to 9.5% of the sample.

This sample stems from a study of blood T cell repertoires in COVID-19 (TCRdb year 2020). As for the study more broadly: Samples from collaborators originated in the United States, Italy and Spain and spanned both the acute and convalescent phases of COVID-19. HLA class I and class II types, where available, came from metadata supplied by the sample provider rather than from assay-based typing. The material from the prospective study consisted of cDNA or gDNA derived from T cells, B-cell-depleted T cells, or PBMCs. Deeply sampled blood TCRbeta repertoires from subjects exposed to, actively infected with, or recovered from COVID-19 were included in the dataset. Sample metadata almost always included a de-identified subject ID, COVID-19 status, age in years and sex. The repertoires were released in a freely available public database meant as a resource for research on the immune response to SARS-CoV-2. Samples came from the ongoing ImmuneRACE study (first 160 participants) plus 1,254 subjects from 6 global collaborators.

Whole blood was collected in K2EDTA tubes by collaborating institutions according to the institutions' own protocols. For TCRbeta analysis, collaborators shipped samples as frozen whole blood, isolated PBMCs, or DNA extracted from either of those sample types. The paper as a whole reports these results and caveats: How much clinical and demographic metadata was included differed by source and by participant, and the metadata was provided uncurated.

The sequenced sample was peripheral blood. This TCR derives from a woman in her fifties or sixties with acute or convalescent COVID-19.

In nucleotide form, the sequence is TGTGCCACGGCGCCTGATCTAGCGGGAGGAAGAAACATTCAGTACTTC. Its product reads: CATAPDLAGGRNIQYF. The chain is assembled from TRBV10-3 and TRBJ2-4; TRBD2 fits 11 bases in the junction. From the cysteine through the phenylalanine, the CDR3 covers 16 amino acids. This entry keeps only the CDR3 DNA: 48 bases, framed from base 1. Trimmed from V: 10 bases; trimmed from J: 6 bases; junction bases lacking a gene match: 14. CDR1 and CDR2, per the germline V gene, are ENHRY and SYGVKD.